This TCR beta chain came from a study of identical twins. Study outcomes and limitations: Conclusions were drawn cross-sectionally by statistical analysis, without following the same donors. Zero-insertion analyses might be partly confounded by invariant T cells like MAIT and iNKT. Twin pairs' shared out-of-frame alpha sequences were enriched in low generation probability.

This clonotype was detected ten times or more. What it recognizes is unknown. A universal primer site arose from template switching, and cDNA bore unique molecular identifiers. TCRdb re-derived calls from the 5' RACE reads in MiXCR, one entry per CDR3 protein. The sample contains hundreds of thousands of distinct CDR3 sequences, roughly 6.2% of which appear only once. J gave up 9 bases and V 5 bases, and 4 bases lay outside the gene matches. There are 13 residues in the CDR3. This sequence originates from a man aged 18-30 years in good health. The sequencing input was naive T cells sorted from blood. This rearrangement joins TRBV12-3 or TRBV12-4 to TRBJ2-1; 10 nucleotides match TRBD1. CDR3 sequence reads: CASSPRTGGEQFF. The CDR3 DNA reads as TGTGCCAGCAGTCCCAGGACAGGGGGTGAGCAGTTCTTC.